The source of this TCR beta chain is a study of Ad26.COV2.S vaccination and SARS-CoV-2 variants. The wider study: Donor was one of the participants in the Ad26.COV2.S arm of the COV1001 trial. Administration of Ad26.COV2.S was intramuscular, either once or twice 56 days apart.

The data were produced by immunoSEQ multiplex PCR, yet TCRdb's version contains in-frame clones alone and is incomplete. The sample gives about 680,000 clones, 70% to 90% of which show up once; roughly 1.5% is in the top ten. With regard to this clone: Its antigen is undetermined.

Trimming removed 4 bases from V and 4 bases from J, with 9 bases in between. Germline CDR1 reads SGHKS; CDR2 reads YYEKEE (reference sequence). The CDR3 loop spans 13 amino acids. Study outcomes and limitations: Vaccine and placebo recipients had similar non-spike TCR breadth. Reported findings describe substantial breadth in spike-specific CD8+ and CD4+ T cell responses following vaccination.

Treatment noted: some 19 received Ad26.COV2.S at low or high dose, single or two shots; 5 received placebo; per-sample allocation not given. Sampling was done on day 63 after the first vaccine or placebo injection. This TCR came from a person aged 18-65 years who received the Ad26.COV2.S COVID-19 vaccine or a placebo. The gene calls are TRBV5-5 and TRBJ1-5; D uncertain. The material sequenced was peripheral blood, taken in a trial of Ad26.COV2.S vaccine versus placebo. Written as DNA, the CDR3 is TGTGCCAGCAGCCTAGATGGGAATCAGCCCCAGCATTTT. This sequence encodes CASSLDGNQPQHF. Filled out from reference TRBV5-5 and TRBJ1-5, the complete variable domain reads DAGVTQSPTHLIKTRGQQVTLRCSPISGHKSVSWYQQVLGQGPQFIFQYYEKEERGRGNFPDRFSARQFPNYSSELNVNALLLGDSALYLCASSLDGNQPQHFGDGTRLSIL.